A single sample gave rise to the 20 T cell receptor beta chains below, sequenced in a study of CD8+CD57+ T cells in acquired aplastic anemia. Profiling of TCR beta VDJ combinations and CDR3 sequences used genomic DNA as template. TCRdb fed the reads into MiXCR, producing one record per CDR3 protein. The sample shows about 190,000 distinct CDR3 sequences, 50% to 55% of them seen only once. Sequenced material: sorted CD4+, CD8+, or CD8+CD57+ T cells (not recorded which) from PBMCs. The receptors stem from a human donor in good health, serving as a control.

This clonotype was detected many times. The chain joins TRBV19 to TRBJ2-3; 9 nucleotides agree with TRBD1. The germline CDR1 and CDR2 sequences are LNHDA and SQIVND (reference sequence). The V segment lost 9 bases and the J segment 1 base; nucleotides outside the gene matches: 8. The CDR3 extends over 15 amino acids. The CDR3 DNA sequence: TGTGCCAGCCGTCTTCGGACAGGGGGCACAGATACGCAGTATTTT. Its translation: CASRLRTGGTDTQYF.

In this sample, this clonotype turned up many times. V and J are TRBV9 and TRBJ2-7, with D possibly being TRBD2 (6 bases). Per germline, CDR1 SGDLS and CDR2 YYNGEE. This CDR3 spans 12 amino acids. Deletions cut 4 bases from V and 6 bases from J, with 11 bases between. CDR3: CASSKEGTEQYF. The CDR3 DNA reads TGTGCCAGCAGCAAGGAGGGAACCGAGCAGTACTTC.

This clonotype was counted a single time. The chain joins TRBV7-9 to TRBJ2-3, with TRBD2 matching 10 bases. J was trimmed by 3 bases and V by 5 bases; bases with no gene match: 11. CDR3 size: 17 residues. Germline V lookup: CDR1 SEHNR, CDR2 FQNEAQ (reference sequence). This chain's CDR3 is CASSPGLLAGFTDTQYF. In DNA form, the CDR3 reads TGTGCCAGCAGCCCCGGATTACTAGCGGGGTTTACAGATACGCAGTATTTT.

The rearrangement uses TRBV19 and TRBJ2-5, with D maybe TRBD2 (6 bases). Trimming left V 3 bases short and J 0 bases short, with 14 bases between. Per the germline V gene, CDR1 is LNHDA and CDR2 is SQIVND (reference sequence). The CDR3 covers 16 residues. CDR3 nucleotide sequence: TGTGCCAGTAGTATCGCGAGCGGAGGGAACCAAGAGACCCAGTACTTC. Protein sequence: CASSIASGGNQETQYF.

The rearrangement links TRBV4-2 to TRBJ1-6; D remains ambiguous. The germline CDR1 and CDR2 sequences are LGHNA and YNFKEQ. This CDR3 is 13 amino acids long. Trimming removed 4 bases from V and 9 bases from J, with 10 bases in between. Here the CDR3 DNA reads TGTGCCAGCAGCCCCCTGGGCGGTTCACCCCTCCACTTT. Protein sequence: CASSPLGGSPLHF.

The table lists this clonotype with a count of one. The V and J genes are TRBV10-2 and TRBJ2-7; D perhaps matches TRBD2 (7 bases). The CDR3 covers 15 residues. Germline assignment: CDR1 WSHSY and CDR2 SAAADI. Trimming stripped 7 bases from V and 2 bases from J, with 18 bases between. This CDR3 is CASTGGGGSTYEQYF. CDR3 DNA: TGCGCCAGCACCGGGGGCGGGGGCTCCACCTACGAGCAGTACTTC.

This chain joins TRBV7-9 and TRBJ2-1; a weak D match, TRBD2 (6 bases). Trimming removed 3 bases from V and 14 bases from J, with 17 bases in between. Per germline, CDR1 SEHNR and CDR2 FQNEAQ (reference sequence). CDR3 length equals 13 residues. In DNA, the CDR3 is TGTGCCAGCAGCTTGCCTGGGCGGGACCCAGAGTTCTTC. Translated, it gives CASSLPGRDPEFF.

The rearrangement joins TRBV5-5 to TRBJ1-4; D not resolved. The germline V gene encodes CDR1 SGHKS and CDR2 YYEKEE (reference sequence). This CDR3 comprises 14 residues. Trimming removed 1 base from V and 0 bases from J, with 4 bases in between. This chain's CDR3 is CASSLMPTNEKLFF. CDR3 coding DNA: TGTGCCAGCAGCTTGATGCCAACTAATGAAAAACTGTTTTTT.

Details on this clonotype: A read error may account for a junction end that differs from germline. This sequence joins TRBV7-9 and TRBJ1-2, with 9 positions matching TRBD1. The CDR3 contains 16 residues. Looked up from germline, CDR1 is SEHNR and CDR2 is FQNEAQ (reference sequence). The CDR3 here is CASSLGQGIYGYGYTF. DNA of the CDR3: TGCGCCAGCAGCTTGGGACAGGGTATTTACGGCTATGGCTACACCTTC.

V gene TRBV10-1 combines with J gene TRBJ1-2; a possible D gene is TRBD1 (6 bases). The germline CDR1 and CDR2 sequences are WNHNN and SYGVQD (reference sequence). V was shortened by 4 bases and J by 6 bases, with 12 bases between the two germline ends. CDR3 size: 13 residues. DNA for the CDR3: TGCGCCAGCAGTGGGCTACGGGGGCATGGCTACACCTTC. Protein sequence: CASSGLRGHGYTF.

The chain has TRBV7-9 and TRBJ2-7; TRBD2 matches at 8 bases. The CDR3 extends over 17 amino acids. CDR1 is SEHNR, CDR2 FQNEAQ, per germline (reference sequence). J gave up 2 bases and V 1 base, and 10 bases lay outside the gene matches. The CDR3 loop reads CASSLDLASGSPYEQYF. The CDR3 DNA reads as TGTGCCAGCAGCTTAGATCTGGCCAGCGGGAGCCCCTACGAGCAGTACTTC.

The J gene is TRBJ2-1, the V gene TRBV7-2; TRBD1 agrees at 8 bases. Germline V gene data show CDR1 as SGHTA and CDR2 as FQGNSA. The J segment lost 2 bases and the V segment lost 7 bases, leaving 10 bases of the junction unmatched. This CDR3 is 16 amino acids long. The chain's CDR3 is CASMETGTGPYNEQFF. The CDR3 nucleotides read TGTGCCAGCATGGAAACCGGGACAGGACCCTACAATGAGCAGTTCTTC.

There are many counts of this clonotype. The chain carries TRBV5-4 and TRBJ1-1, with 9 bases fitting TRBD1. V lost 3 bases to trimming and J lost 5 bases; unmatched junction nucleotides: 11. The germline gives CDR1 SGHNT, CDR2 YYREEE (reference sequence). The CDR3 runs to 16 residues. The CDR3 is CASSSAPQGAVTEAFF. The CDR3 bases are TGTGCCAGCAGCTCGGCCCCACAGGGGGCAGTAACTGAAGCTTTCTTT.

The chain combines TRBV10-3 with TRBJ2-1; perhaps TRBD2 as D (6 bases). The germline V gene has CDR1 ENHRY and CDR2 SYGVKD. The V end lost 0 bases, the J end lost 5 bases, and 14 bases lay between the germline ends. This CDR3 comprises 16 residues. The CDR3 bases are TGTGCCATCAGTGAGTCCGGGGGAGGCCCCCACAATGAGCAGTTCTTC. As protein: CAISESGGGPHNEQFF.

This clonotype has just one count. The gene calls are TRBV10-1 and TRBJ1-1; 9 bases align to TRBD1. This CDR3 has 14 residues. V lost 6 bases and J lost 4; bases outside the gene matches: 6. Germline-derived CDR1 and CDR2 are WNHNN and SYGVQD (reference sequence). The CDR3 region is CASSLGTGSTEAFF. The CDR3 DNA sequence: TGCGCCAGCAGCTTGGGGACAGGGAGCACTGAAGCTTTCTTT.

The rearrangement joins TRBV9 to TRBJ1-4; D gene unclear. This CDR3 is 13 amino acids long. V lost 3 bases and J lost 7, with 10 bases in between. The germline gives CDR1 SGDLS, CDR2 YYNGEE. In DNA, the CDR3 is TGTGCCAGCAGCGCCAAGATGGGTGAAAAACTGTTTTTT. This gives the protein CASSAKMGEKLFF.

This clonotype occurred many times. This chain uses TRBV9 with TRBJ1-5; the D is unclear. The CDR3 runs to 14 residues. Germline V gives CDR1 SGDLS, CDR2 YYNGEE. Trimming shortened V by 0 bases and J by 7 bases, and 11 bases separated the two germline ends. The CDR3 DNA reads as TGTGCCAGCAGCGTAGGGGGAGTTAACCAGCCCCAGCATTTT. This translates into CASSVGGVNQPQHF.

The V call is TRBV2, the J call TRBJ1-2; D is possibly TRBD1 (5 bases). The germline V gene encodes CDR1 SNHLY and CDR2 FYNNEI. Deletions cut 0 bases from V and 4 bases from J, with 12 bases between. The length of the CDR3 is 15 residues. The CDR3: CASSEAGDPTYGYTF. Written as DNA, the CDR3 is TGTGCCAGCAGTGAAGCTGGGGACCCAACCTATGGCTACACCTTC. The full variable domain, with the rest looked up from reference TRBV2 and TRBJ1-2, is EPEVTQTPSHQVTQMGQEVILRCVPISNHLYFYWYRQILGQKVEFLVSFYNNEISEKSEIFDDQFSVERPDGSNFTLKIRSTKLEDSAMYFCASSEAGDPTYGYTFGSGTRLTVV.

This clonotype has more than one count but fewer than ten. V is TRBV25-1 and J is TRBJ2-1; perhaps TRBD1 as D (5 bases). This CDR3 has 16 amino acids. Germline V lookup: CDR1 MGHDK, CDR2 SYGVNS. V was cut by 4 bases and J by 0 bases, with 13 bases left in between. The chain's CDR3 is CASSADSALSYNEQFF. The CDR3 DNA reads as TGTGCCAGCAGTGCTGACAGTGCTCTCTCCTACAATGAGCAGTTCTTC.

The chain uses TRBV10-3 and TRBJ1-5; 7 nucleotides line up with TRBD1. J gave up 2 bases and V 3 bases, and 16 bases lay outside the gene matches. The CDR3 contains 19 residues. Per germline, CDR1 ENHRY and CDR2 SYGVKD. The CDR3 loop reads CAISEVPRQGSYGNQPQHF. CDR3 DNA sequence: TGTGCCATCAGTGAAGTGCCCCGACAGGGTAGCTATGGCAATCAGCCCCAGCATTTT.